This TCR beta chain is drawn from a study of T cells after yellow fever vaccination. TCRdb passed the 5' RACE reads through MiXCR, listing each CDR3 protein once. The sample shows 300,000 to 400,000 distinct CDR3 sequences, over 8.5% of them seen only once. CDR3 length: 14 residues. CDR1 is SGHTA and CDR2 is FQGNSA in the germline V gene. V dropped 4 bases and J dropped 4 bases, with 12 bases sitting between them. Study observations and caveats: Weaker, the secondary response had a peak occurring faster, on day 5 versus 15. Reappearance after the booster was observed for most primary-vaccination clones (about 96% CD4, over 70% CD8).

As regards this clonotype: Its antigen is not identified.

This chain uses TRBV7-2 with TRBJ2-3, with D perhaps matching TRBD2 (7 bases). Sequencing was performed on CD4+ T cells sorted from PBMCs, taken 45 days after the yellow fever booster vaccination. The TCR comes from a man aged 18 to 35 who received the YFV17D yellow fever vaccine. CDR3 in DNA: TGTGCCAGCAGCTCTCGGGGGGCGGCAGATACGCAGTATTTT. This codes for CASSSRGAADTQYF. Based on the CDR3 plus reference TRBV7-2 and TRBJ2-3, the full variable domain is GAGVSQSPSNKVTEKGKDVELRCDPISGHTALYWYRQSLGQGLEFLIYFQGNSAPDKSGLPSDRFSAERTGGSVSTLTIQRTQQEDSAVYLCASSSRGAADTQYFGPGTRLTVL.